The T cell receptor beta chain under discussion was sequenced for a study of blood T cell repertoires in COVID-19. The CDR3 has 12 residues. V was shortened by 6 bases and J by 2 bases, with 8 bases between the two germline ends. How the authors handled the data: It was from reference gene primer amplification that nucleated cell counts were estimated. TCRdb's copy holds only in-frame clones and misses some; the assay was immunoSEQ multiplex PCR. That table is the source of V, J and clone size, and D and trimming were worked out from the DNA. The table has about 69,000 clones, 90% seen once. The rearrangement links TRBV12-3 or TRBV12-4 to TRBJ2-7; a weak D match, TRBD1 (6 bases). Sequenced input: peripheral blood. The TCR comes from a man in his fifties or sixties with acute or convalescent COVID-19. CDR3 DNA sequence: TGTGCCAGCAGCGGACAGCCCTACGAGCAGTACTTC. Translated, it gives CASSGQPYEQYF.